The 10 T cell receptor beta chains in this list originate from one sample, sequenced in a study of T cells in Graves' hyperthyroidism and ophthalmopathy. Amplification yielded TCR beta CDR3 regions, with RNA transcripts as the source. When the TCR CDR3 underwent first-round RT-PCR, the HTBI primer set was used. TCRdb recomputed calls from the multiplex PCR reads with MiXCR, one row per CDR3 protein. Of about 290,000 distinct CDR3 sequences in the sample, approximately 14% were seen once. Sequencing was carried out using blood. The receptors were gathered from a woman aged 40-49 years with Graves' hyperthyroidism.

The CDR3 loop reads CSARAMRASSYEQYF. The CDR3 DNA reads as TGCAGTGCTAGGGCTATGAGGGCCAGCTCCTACGAGCAGTACTTC. The chain is built from TRBV20-1 and TRBJ2-7, with TRBD2 as a possible D gene (5 bases). The V gene lost 3 bases and the J gene lost 0 bases, with 15 bases spanning the gap. The CDR3 is 15 residues long. The germline V gene encodes CDR1 DFQATT and CDR2 SNEGSKA (reference sequence).

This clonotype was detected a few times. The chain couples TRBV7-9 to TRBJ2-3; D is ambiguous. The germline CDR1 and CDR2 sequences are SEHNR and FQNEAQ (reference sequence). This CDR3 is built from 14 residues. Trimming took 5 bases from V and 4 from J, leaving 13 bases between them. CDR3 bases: TGTGCCAGCAGCCGCCTTCTCCCTTCAGATACGCAGTATTTT. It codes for CASSRLLPSDTQYF. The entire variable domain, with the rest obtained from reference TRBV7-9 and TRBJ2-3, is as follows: DTGVSQNPRHKITKRGQNVTFRCDPISEHNRLYWYRQTLGQGPEFLTYFQNEAQLEKSRLLSDRFSAERPKGSFSTLEIQRTEQGDSAMYLCASSRLLPSDTQYFGPGTRLTVL.

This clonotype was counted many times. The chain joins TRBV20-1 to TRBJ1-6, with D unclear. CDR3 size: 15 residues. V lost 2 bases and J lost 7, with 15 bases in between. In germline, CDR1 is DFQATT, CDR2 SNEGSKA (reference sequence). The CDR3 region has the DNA TGCAGTGCTAGACCCCGATCGGGTCGAAATTCACCCCTCCACTTT. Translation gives CSARPRSGRNSPLHF.

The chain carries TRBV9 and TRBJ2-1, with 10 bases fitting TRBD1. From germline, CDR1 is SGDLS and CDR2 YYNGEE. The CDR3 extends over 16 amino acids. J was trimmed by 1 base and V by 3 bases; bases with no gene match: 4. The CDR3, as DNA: TGTGCCAGCAGCGGACAGGGGGCGAGGTCCTACAATGAGCAGTTCTTC. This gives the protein CASSGQGARSYNEQFF. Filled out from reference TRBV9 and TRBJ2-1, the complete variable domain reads DSGVTQTPKHLITATGQRVTLRCSPRSGDLSVYWYQQSLDQGLQFLIQYYNGEERAKGNILERFSAQQFPDLHSELNLSSLELGDSALYFCASSGQGARSYNEQFFGPGTRLTVL.

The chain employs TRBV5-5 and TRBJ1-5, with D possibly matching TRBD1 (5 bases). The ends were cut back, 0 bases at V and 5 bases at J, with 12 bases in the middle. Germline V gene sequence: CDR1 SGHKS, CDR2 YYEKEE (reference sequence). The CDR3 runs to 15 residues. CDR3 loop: CASSLVYGGDQPQHF. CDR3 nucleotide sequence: TGTGCCAGCAGCTTGGTTTACGGGGGGGATCAGCCCCAGCATTTT.

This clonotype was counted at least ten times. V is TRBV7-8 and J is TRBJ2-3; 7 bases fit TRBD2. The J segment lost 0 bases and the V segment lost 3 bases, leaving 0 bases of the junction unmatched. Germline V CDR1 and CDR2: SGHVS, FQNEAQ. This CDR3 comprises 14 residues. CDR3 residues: CASSFSGSTDTQYF. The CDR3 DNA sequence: TGTGCCAGCAGCTTTAGCGGGAGCACAGATACGCAGTATTTT.

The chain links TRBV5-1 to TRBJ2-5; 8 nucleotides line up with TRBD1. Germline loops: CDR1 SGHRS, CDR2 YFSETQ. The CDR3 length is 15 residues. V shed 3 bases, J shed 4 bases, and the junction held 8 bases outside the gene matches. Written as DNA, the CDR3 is TGCGCCAGCAGCTCGACCGGGACAGGTGGAGAGACCCAGTACTTC. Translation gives CASSSTGTGGETQYF.

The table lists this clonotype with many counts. CDR3 protein: CASSLMLGQGPSDEQYF. CDR3 coding DNA: TGTGCCAGCAGCTTAATGCTGGGGCAGGGGCCCTCGGACGAGCAGTACTTC. The chain is built from TRBV7-9 and TRBJ2-7; D perhaps matches TRBD1 (6 bases). CDR3 length: 17 amino acids. The V gene's germline CDR1 is SEHNR and CDR2 FQNEAQ (reference sequence). V dropped 2 bases and J dropped 5 bases, with 22 bases sitting between them.

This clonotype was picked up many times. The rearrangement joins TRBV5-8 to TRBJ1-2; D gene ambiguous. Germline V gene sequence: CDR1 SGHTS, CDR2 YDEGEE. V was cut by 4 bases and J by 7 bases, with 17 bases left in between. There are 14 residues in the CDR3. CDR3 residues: CASSLNGPRGGYTF. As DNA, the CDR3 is TGTGCCAGCAGCCTTAATGGGCCTCGTGGTGGCTACACCTTC.

CDR3 nucleotide sequence: TGTGCCAGCAGACCGACAGCCAGTGATGAAAAACTGTTTTTT. Protein: CASRPTASDEKLFF. The J gene is TRBJ1-4, the V gene TRBV2; D possibly corresponds to TRBD1 (5 bases). Between the trimmed V and J ends, which lost 6 bases and 6 bases, there was a span of 14 bases. The CDR3 loop spans 14 amino acids. Germline CDR1 and CDR2: SNHLY and FYNNEI.